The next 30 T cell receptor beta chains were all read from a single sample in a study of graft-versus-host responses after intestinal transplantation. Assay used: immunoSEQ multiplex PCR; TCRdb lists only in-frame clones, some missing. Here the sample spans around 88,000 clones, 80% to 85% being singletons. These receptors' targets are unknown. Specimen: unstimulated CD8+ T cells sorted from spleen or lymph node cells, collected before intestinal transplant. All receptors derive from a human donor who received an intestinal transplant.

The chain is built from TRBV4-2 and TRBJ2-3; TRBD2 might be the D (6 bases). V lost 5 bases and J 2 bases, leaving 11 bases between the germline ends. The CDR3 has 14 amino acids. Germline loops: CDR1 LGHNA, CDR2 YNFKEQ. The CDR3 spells CASSSSGFTDTQYF. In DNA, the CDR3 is TGTGCCAGCAGCTCCAGCGGGTTCACAGATACGCAGTATTTT.

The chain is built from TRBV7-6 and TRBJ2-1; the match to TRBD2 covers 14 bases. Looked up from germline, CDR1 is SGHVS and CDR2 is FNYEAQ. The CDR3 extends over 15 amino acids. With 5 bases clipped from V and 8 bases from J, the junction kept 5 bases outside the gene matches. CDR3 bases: TGTGCCAGCAGCCCGGGACTAGCGGGAGCACATGAGCAGTTCTTC. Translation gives CASSPGLAGAHEQFF.

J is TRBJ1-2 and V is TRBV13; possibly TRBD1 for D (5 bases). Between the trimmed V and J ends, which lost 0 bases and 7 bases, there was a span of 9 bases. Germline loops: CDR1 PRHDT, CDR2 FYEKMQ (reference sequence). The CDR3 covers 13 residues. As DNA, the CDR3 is TGTGCCAGCAGCTTAGGCCGCGGGGGTGGCTACACCTTC. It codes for CASSLGRGGGYTF.

CDR3 sequence: CASSARPGGKQFF. In DNA form, the CDR3 reads TGTGCCAGCAGTGCGCGCCCCGGGGGGAAGCAGTTCTTC. The chain uses TRBV25-1 and TRBJ2-1; TRBD2 aligns across 7 bases. Germline V gene lookup returns CDR1 MGHDK and CDR2 SYGVNS. The CDR3 has 13 residues. V shed 4 bases and J 11 bases; nucleotides not matched to a gene: 8.

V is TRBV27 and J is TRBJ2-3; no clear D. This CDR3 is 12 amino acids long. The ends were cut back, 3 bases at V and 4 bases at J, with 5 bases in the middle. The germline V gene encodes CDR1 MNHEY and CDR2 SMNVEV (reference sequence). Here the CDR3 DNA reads TGTGCCAGCAGTTTCAGGCCAGATACGCAGTATTTT. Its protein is CASSFRPDTQYF.

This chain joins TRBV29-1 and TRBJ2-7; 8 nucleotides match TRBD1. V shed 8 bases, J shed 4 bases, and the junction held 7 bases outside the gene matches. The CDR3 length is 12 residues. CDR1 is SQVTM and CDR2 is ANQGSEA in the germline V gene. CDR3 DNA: TGCAGCCACGTGGACAGGGAATACGAGCAGTACTTC. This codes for CSHVDREYEQYF.

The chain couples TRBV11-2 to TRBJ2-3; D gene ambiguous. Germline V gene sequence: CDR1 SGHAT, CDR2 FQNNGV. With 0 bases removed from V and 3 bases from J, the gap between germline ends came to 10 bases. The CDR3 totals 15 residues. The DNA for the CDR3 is TGTGCCAGCAGCTTAGAGATCAGGATTACAGATACGCAGTATTTT. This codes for CASSLEIRITDTQYF. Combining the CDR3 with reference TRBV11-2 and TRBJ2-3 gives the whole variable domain EAGVAQSPRYKIIEKRQSVAFWCNPISGHATLYWYQQILGQGPKLLIQFQNNGVVDDSQLPKDRFSAERLKGVDSTLKIQPAKLEDSAVYLCASSLEIRITDTQYFGPGTRLTVL.

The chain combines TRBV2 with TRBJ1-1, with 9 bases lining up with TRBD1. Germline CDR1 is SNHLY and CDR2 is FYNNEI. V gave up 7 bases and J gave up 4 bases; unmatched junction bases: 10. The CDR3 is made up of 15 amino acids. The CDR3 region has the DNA TGTGCCAGCAAGCAAGACAGGGGGAGTAGCACTGAAGCTTTCTTT. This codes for CASKQDRGSSTEAFF.

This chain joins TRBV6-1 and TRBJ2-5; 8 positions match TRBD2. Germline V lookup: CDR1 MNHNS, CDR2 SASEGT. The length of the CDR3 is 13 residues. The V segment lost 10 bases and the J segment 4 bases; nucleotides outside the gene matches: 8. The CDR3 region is CATPREEGETQYF. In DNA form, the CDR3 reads TGTGCCACACCGCGGGAGGAGGGAGAGACCCAGTACTTC.

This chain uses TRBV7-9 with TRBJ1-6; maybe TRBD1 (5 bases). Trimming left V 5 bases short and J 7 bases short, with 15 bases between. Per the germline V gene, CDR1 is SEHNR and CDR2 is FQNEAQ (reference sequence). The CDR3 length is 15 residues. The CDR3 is CASSPRGGSNSPLHF. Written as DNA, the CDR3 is TGTGCCAGCAGCCCTCGGGGGGGGTCCAATTCACCCCTCCACTTT.

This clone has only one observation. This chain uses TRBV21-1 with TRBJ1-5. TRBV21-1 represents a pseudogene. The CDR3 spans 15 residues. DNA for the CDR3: TGTGCCAGCAGCATTTGGGGACGGAACAATCAGCCCCAGCATTTT. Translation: CASSIWGRNNQPQHF.

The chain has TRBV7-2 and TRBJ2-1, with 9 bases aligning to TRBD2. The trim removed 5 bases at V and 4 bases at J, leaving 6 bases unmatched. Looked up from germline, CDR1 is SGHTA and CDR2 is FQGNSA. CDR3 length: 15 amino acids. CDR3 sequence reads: CASSRIAGAYNEQFF. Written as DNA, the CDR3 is TGTGCCAGCAGCCGTATAGCGGGAGCATACAATGAGCAGTTCTTC.

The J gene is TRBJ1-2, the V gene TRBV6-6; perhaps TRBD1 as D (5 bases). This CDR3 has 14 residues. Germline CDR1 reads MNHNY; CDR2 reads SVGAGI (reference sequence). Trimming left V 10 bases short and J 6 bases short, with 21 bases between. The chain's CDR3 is CATLGPPEKDGYTF. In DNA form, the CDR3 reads TGTGCCACTCTGGGACCTCCCGAAAAGGATGGCTACACCTTC.

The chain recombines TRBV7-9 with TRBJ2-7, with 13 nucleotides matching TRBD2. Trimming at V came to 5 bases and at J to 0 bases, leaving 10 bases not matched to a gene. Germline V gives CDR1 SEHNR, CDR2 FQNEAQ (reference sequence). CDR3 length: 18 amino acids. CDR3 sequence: CASSKLAGGPLSSYEQYF. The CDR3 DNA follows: TGTGCCAGCAGCAAACTAGCGGGAGGGCCCCTAAGCTCCTACGAGCAGTACTTC.

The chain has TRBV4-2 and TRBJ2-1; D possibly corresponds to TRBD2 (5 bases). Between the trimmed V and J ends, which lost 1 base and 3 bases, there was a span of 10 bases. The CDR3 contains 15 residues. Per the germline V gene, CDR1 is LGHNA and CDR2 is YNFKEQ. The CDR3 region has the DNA TGTGCCAGCAGCCAAGCCTTCCGGGACTACAATGAGCAGTTCTTC. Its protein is CASSQAFRDYNEQFF.

The CDR3 DNA follows: TGTGCCCGGCCGGGACGGACCCTTTATGGCTACACCTTC. This translates into CARPGRTLYGYTF. The rearrangement links TRBV30 to TRBJ1-2; TRBD1 is a possible D gene (5 bases). The germline CDR1 and CDR2 sequences are GTSNPN and SVGIG (reference sequence). The V end was cut by 8 bases, the J end by 5 bases, with 18 bases between. CDR3 length: 13 residues.

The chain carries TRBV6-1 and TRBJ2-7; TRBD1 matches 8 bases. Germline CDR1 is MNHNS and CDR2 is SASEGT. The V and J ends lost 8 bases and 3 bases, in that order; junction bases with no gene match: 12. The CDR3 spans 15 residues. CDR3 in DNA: TGTGCCAGCGGAGACGGGACAGGTTTTTTCTACGAGCAGTACTTC. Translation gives CASGDGTGFFYEQYF.

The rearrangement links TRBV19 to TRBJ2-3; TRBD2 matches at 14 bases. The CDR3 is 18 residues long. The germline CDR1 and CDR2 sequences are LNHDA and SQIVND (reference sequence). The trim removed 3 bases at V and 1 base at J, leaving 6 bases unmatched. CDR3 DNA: TGTGCCAGTAGTATTCTTGGGACTAGCGGGGGAGGCACAGATACGCAGTATTTT. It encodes CASSILGTSGGGTDTQYF.

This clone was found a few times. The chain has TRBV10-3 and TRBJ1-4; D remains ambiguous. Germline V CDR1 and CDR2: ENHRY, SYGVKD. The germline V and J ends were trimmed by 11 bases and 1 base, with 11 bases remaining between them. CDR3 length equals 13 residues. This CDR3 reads CASSPETNEKLFF. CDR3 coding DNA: TGTGCCTCGTCCCCGGAAACTAATGAAAAACTGTTTTTT.

DNA of the CDR3: TGTGCCACCAGCAGAGATCGGGGGATGAACACTGAAGCTTTCTTT. It encodes CATSRDRGMNTEAFF. The chain combines TRBV15 with TRBJ1-1; a weak D match, TRBD1 (5 bases). The CDR3 is 15 amino acids. Germline V gives CDR1 LNHNV, CDR2 YYDKDF (reference sequence). Trimming stripped 0 bases from V and 0 bases from J, with 8 bases between. Combining the CDR3 with reference TRBV15 and TRBJ1-1 gives the whole variable domain DAMVIQNPRYQVTQFGKPVTLSCSQTLNHNVMYWYQQKSSQAPKLLFHYYDKDFNNEADTPDNFQSRRPNTSFCFLDIRSPGLGDTAMYLCATSRDRGMNTEAFFGQGTRLTVV.

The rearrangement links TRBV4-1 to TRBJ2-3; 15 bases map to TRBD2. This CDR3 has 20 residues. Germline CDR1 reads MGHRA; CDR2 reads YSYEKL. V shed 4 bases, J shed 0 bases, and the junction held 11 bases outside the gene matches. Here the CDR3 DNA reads TGCGCCAGCAGCCTCGGGACTAGCGGGAGGCAGCCTAGCAGCACAGATACGCAGTATTTT. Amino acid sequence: CASSLGTSGRQPSSTDTQYF.

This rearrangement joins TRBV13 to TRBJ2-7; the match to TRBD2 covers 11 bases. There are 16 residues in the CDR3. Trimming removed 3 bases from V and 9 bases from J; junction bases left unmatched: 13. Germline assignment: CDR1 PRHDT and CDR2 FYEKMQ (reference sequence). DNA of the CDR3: TGTGCCAGCAGCTTGTGGGACAGGACTAGCGGGCATGTGCAGTACTTC. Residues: CASSLWDRTSGHVQYF.

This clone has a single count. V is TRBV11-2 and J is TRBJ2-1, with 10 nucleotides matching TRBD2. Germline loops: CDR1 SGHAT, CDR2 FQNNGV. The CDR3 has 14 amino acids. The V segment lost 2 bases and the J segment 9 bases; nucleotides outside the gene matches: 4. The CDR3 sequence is CASSLLAGAVEQFF. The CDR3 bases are TGTGCCAGCAGCTTACTAGCGGGAGCCGTTGAGCAGTTCTTC.

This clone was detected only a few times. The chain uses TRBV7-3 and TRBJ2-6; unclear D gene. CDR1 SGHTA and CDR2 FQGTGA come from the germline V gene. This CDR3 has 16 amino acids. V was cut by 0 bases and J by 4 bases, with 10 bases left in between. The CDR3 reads CASSLTGVRGANVLTF. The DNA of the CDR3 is TGTGCCAGCAGCTTAACGGGTGTGCGAGGGGCCAACGTCCTGACTTTC.

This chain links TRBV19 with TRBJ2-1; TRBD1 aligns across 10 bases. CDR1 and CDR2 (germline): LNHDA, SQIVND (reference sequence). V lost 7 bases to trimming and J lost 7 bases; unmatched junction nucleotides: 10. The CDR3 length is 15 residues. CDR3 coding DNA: TGTGCCAGTATCGCGGGACAGGGGACGGGTAATGAGCAGTTCTTC. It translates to CASIAGQGTGNEQFF.

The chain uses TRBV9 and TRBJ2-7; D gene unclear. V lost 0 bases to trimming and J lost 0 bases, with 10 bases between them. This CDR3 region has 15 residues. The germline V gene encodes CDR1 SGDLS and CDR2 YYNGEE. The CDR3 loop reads CASSVEDSSSYEQYF. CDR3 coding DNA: TGTGCCAGCAGCGTAGAGGATAGCAGCTCCTACGAGCAGTACTTC.

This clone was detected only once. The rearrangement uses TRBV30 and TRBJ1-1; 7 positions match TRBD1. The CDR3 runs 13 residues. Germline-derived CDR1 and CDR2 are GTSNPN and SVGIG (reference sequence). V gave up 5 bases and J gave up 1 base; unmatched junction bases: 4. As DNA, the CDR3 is TGTGCCTGGGACAGGGTACGGAACACTGAAGCTTTCTTT. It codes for CAWDRVRNTEAFF.

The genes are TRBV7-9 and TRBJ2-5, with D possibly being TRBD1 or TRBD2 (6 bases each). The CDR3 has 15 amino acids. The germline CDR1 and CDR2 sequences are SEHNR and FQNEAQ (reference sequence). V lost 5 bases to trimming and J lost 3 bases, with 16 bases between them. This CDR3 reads CASSPPGAREETQYF. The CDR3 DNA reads TGTGCCAGCAGCCCTCCGGGGGCGCGGGAAGAGACCCAGTACTTC.

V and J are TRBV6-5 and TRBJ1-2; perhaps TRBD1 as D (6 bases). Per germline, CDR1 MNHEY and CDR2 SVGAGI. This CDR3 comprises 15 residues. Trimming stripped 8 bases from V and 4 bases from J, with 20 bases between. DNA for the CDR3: TGTGCCAGCTTACCTGATGGGACACTCCGCTATGGCTACACCTTC. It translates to CASLPDGTLRYGYTF.

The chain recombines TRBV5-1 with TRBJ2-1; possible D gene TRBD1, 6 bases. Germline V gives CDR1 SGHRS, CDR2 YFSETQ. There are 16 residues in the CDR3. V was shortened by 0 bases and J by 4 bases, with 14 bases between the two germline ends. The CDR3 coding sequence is TGCGCCAGCAGCTTGGTATGGGGACAAATATACAATGAGCAGTTCTTC. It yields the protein CASSLVWGQIYNEQFF.